This T cell receptor beta chain derives from a study of a mutant IDH1 vaccine in newly diagnosed glioma. The table came from immunoSEQ multiplex PCR; TCRdb's copy has only in-frame clones and leaves some out. The repertoire has under 40,000 clones, more than 65% of them found once; the top ten carry 15%. This clone has a handful of counts. The antigen remains undetermined. Specified time point: week 35, safety follow-up. A single vaccine dose contained 300 ug of mutant IDH1 20-mer peptide, and topical imiquimod was used with it. V was shortened by 5 bases and J by 3 bases, with 10 bases between the two germline ends. This CDR3 is built from 12 residues. CDR1 and CDR2 (germline): SQVTM, ANQGSEA.

This chain joins TRBV29-1 and TRBJ1-1; no clear D gene. The sample here was PBMCs, taken from a glioma patient whose treatment included an IDH1 peptide vaccine. This receptor was taken from a man between 25 and 39 years old with glioma. The CDR3: CSVSDRDTEAFF. CDR3 nucleotide sequence: TGCAGCGTTTCTGACCGGGACACTGAAGCTTTCTTT.